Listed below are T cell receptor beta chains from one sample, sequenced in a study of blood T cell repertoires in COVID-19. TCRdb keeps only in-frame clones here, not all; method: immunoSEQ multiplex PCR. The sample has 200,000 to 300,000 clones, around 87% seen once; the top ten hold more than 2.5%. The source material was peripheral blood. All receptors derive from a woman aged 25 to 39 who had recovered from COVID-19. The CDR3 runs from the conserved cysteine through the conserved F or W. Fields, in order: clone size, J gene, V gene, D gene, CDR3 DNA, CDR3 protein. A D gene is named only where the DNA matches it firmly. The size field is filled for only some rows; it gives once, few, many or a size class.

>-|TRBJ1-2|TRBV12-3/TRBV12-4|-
TGTGCCAGCAGTTTGAGCCATTCCGGCTACACCTTC
CASSLSHSGYTF
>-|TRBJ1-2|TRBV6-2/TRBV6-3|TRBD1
TGTGCCAGCAGTTACCGCACAGGGGTCGCTAACTATGGCTACACCTTC
CASSYRTGVANYGYTF
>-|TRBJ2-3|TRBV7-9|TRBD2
TGTGCCAGCAGCCAGCCGGGACTACGAACTACAGATACGCAGTATTTT
CASSQPGLRTTDTQYF
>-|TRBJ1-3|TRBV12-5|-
TGTGCTAGTGGTTTGCTTTTGGGAGTTGGAAACACCATATATTTT
CASGLLLGVGNTIYF
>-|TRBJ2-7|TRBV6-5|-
TGTGCCAGCAGTTACACGACCGGGGAGCAGTACTTC
CASSYTTGEQYF
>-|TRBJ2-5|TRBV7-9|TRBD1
TGTGCCAGCAGCTTAAAGGGACAGACCCTGCAAGAGACCCAGTACTTC
CASSLKGQTLQETQYF
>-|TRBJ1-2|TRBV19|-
TGTGCCAGTAGTACGGGGGTGAACTATGGCTACACCTTC
CASSTGVNYGYTF
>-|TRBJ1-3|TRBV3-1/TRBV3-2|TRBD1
TGTGCCAGCAGCCAAGCAGGGGGGAGCTCTCCCACCATATATTTT
CASSQAGGSSPTIYF
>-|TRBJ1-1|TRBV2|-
TGTGCCAGCAGTGATCGCCTTTTAGCTGAAGCTTTCTTT
CASSDRLLAEAFF
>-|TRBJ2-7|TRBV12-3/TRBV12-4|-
TGTGCCAGCAGTCCGACAGGTTTCTACGAGCAGTACTTC
CASSPTGFYEQYF
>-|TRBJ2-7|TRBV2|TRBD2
TGTGCCAGCTACCCCGCAACGGGGGGGGGATACGAGCAGTACTTC
CASYPATGGGYEQYF
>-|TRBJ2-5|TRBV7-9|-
TGTGCCAGCAGCTTAGGCGGTGGAGAGACCCAGTACTTC
CASSLGGGETQYF
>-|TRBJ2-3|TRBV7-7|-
TGTGCCAGCAGTAGTTCGGGGACTAGCACAGATACGCAGTATTTT
CASSSSGTSTDTQYF
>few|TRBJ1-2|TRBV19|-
TGTGCCAGTAGTATTCGGGAGGGGGATGGCTACACCTTC
CASSIREGDGYTF
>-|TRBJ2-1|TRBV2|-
TGTGCCAGCAGTGACGGGAAGAATGATGAGCAGTTCTTC
CASSDGKNDEQFF